This is a list of T cell receptor beta chains from one sample in a study of blood T cell repertoires in COVID-19. Profiling relied on immunoSEQ multiplex PCR, and the TCRdb table lists in-frame clones only, not all of them. The sample consists of some 120,000 clones, roughly 83% of them appearing once. The specimen was peripheral blood. Receptor source: a woman aged 50 to 65 with acute or convalescent COVID-19. CDR3s include the opening cysteine and the closing phenylalanine or tryptophan. The D gene is left open where the match is weak. Size values are once, few and many counts, or a class for expanded clones, and some rows have none.

>TRBJ2-7|.|.|TRBV10-3
TGTGCCACCCGGGGAGGTTCCTACGAGCAGTACTTC
CATRGGSYEQYF
>TRBJ1-1|TRBD1|.|TRBV11-2
TGTGCCAGCAGGGGTACCCAACACAGGGGGCTGTACACTGAAGCTTTCTTT
CASRGTQHRGLYTEAFF
>TRBJ2-7|TRBD1|.|TRBV19
TGTGCCAGTAGTATAGATCTGGGACAGGGGATGTACGAGCAGTACTTC
CASSIDLGQGMYEQYF
>TRBJ1-5|TRBD1|once|TRBV6-5
TGTGCCAGCAGGCCGGGACAGGGGTCTTATCAGCCCCAGCATTTT
CASRPGQGSYQPQHF
>TRBJ1-1|.|once|TRBV5-1
TGCGCCAGCAGCCCGGGGGTGTTCGGAGGGGCGGACACTGAAGCTTTCTTT
CASSPGVFGGADTEAFF
>TRBJ1-1|TRBD1|once|TRBV5-1
TGCGCCAGCAGCTTGGAGGGGACAGTGAACACTGAAGCTTTCTTT
CASSLEGTVNTEAFF
>TRBJ1-5|.|.|TRBV30
TGTGCCTGGACTCGGGACATAAATCAGCCCCAGCATTTT
CAWTRDINQPQHF
>TRBJ1-2|TRBD1|.|TRBV12-3/TRBV12-4
TGTGCCAGCAGGCCAACAGGGGGCTTTGGCTACACCTTC
CASRPTGGFGYTF
>TRBJ2-3|.|.|TRBV24-1
TGTGCCACCAGTTTAAGCTCAGCGAATTTAGGAGATACGCAGTATTTT
CATSLSSANLGDTQYF
>TRBJ2-7|.|.|TRBV10-2
TGCGCCAGCAGTGGGGCAGGGGATTTTCGGTACGAGCAGTACTTC
CASSGAGDFRYEQYF
>TRBJ1-4|TRBD1|.|TRBV6-5
TGTGCCGGATCCGGGACAGCTAATGAAAAACTGTTTTTT
CAGSGTANEKLFF
>TRBJ1-2|.|.|TRBV7-9
TGTGCCAGCAGCCCTTACGACAGGATTAACTATGGCTACACCTTC
CASSPYDRINYGYTF
>TRBJ2-3|TRBD2|.|TRBV7-2
TGTGCCAGCAGCTTAGTAGCGGGGGGCCGGGGCACAGATACGCAGTATTTT
CASSLVAGGRGTDTQYF
>TRBJ1-1|.|once|TRBV7-8
TGTGCCAGCAGCTTAGTCCCGGGGAACACTGAAGCTTTCTTT
CASSLVPGNTEAFF
>TRBJ1-2|TRBD1|.|TRBV19
TGTGCCAGCCTCAGGACAGGGACTGAGTCTGGCTACACCTTC
CASLRTGTESGYTF
>TRBJ2-3|.|.|TRBV5-4
TGTGCCAGCAGCCCCAGGGCAGATACGCAGTATTTT
CASSPRADTQYF
>TRBJ1-1|.|.|TRBV19
TGTGCCAGTAGTATACTACAGGGAGTCACTGAAGCTTTCTTT
CASSILQGVTEAFF
>TRBJ1-1|.|.|TRBV6-5
TGTGCCAGCGTCTCCGCCGGGGCTGAAGCTTTCTTT
CASVSAGAEAFF
>TRBJ1-2|TRBD1|.|TRBV20-1
TGCAGTGCTAGTAACGTCGGACAGGTGGACTATGGCTACACCTTC
CSASNVGQVDYGYTF
>TRBJ1-2|TRBD1|.|TRBV18
TGTGCCAGCGAGGGACAGGCCGACTATGGCTACACCTTC
CASEGQADYGYTF